This TCR beta chain appears in the sequencing data of a study of T cell responses to AZD1222 COVID-19 vaccine. Study conclusions and caveats: Just six AZD1222 recipients tested seropositive at baseline. Regions left unmutated in variants are reportedly the target of nearly half of spike-specific TCRs. Without day 14 samples, only post-peak T cell repertoires were studied. White British ancestry dominated among donors, who included more females, and clonal diversity was possibly underestimated.

Worth noting for this clone: No antigen is known for it.

Sequencing was performed with immunoSEQ multiplex PCR; in TCRdb, only in-frame clones are kept and a portion is missing. Of under 200,000 clones in the sample, roughly nine tenths were seen once. In germline, CDR1 is SGHNT, CDR2 YYREEE (reference sequence). J was trimmed by 15 bases and V by 0 bases; bases with no gene match: 6. The CDR3 covers 14 residues. The TCR sequence derives from an adult in good health. The sequences come from peripheral blood, collected on day 0 of AZD1222 vaccination. The chain is built from TRBV5-4 and TRBJ2-1; TRBD2 matches 13 bases. CDR3 nucleotide sequence: TGTGCCAGCAGCTTGGGGGAGGGACTAGCGGGGTTGTTCTTC. It specifies CASSLGEGLAGLFF.